One T cell receptor (beta chain) is described in this entry. Sample-barcoded 5' priming and a J-beta primer mix drove a second PCR of about 7 to 12 cycles. Each CDR3 protein gets one entry after TCRdb re-called the 5' RACE reads with MiXCR. This sample yields about 570,000 distinct CDR3 sequences, of which 25% to 30% are seen a single time; 18% belongs to the top ten. The sample belongs to a study of blood T cells in healthy people across ages. The sample taken for sequencing was blood. The receptor comes from a woman in her seventies in good health.

CDR3 nucleotides: TGTGCCAGTAGTAAGGGGACAGCCGTTGATCAGCCCCAGCATTTT. The encoded protein is CASSKGTAVDQPQHF. This sequence joins TRBV19 and TRBJ1-5, with 7 bases lining up with TRBD1. This CDR3 spans 15 amino acids. CDR1 LNHDA and CDR2 SQIVND come from the germline V gene (reference sequence). V shed 4 bases and J 5 bases; nucleotides not matched to a gene: 8.